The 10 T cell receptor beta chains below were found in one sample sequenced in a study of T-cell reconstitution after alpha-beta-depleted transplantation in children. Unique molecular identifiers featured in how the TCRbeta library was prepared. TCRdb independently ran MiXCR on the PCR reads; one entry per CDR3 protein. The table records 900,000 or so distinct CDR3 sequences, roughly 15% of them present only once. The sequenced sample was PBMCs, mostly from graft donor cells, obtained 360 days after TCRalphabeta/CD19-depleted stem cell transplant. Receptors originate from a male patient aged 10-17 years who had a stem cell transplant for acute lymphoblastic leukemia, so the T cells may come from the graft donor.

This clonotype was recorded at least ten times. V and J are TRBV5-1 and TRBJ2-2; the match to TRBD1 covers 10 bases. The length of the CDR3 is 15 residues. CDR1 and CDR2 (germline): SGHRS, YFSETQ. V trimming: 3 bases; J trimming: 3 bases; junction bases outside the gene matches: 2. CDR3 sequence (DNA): TGCGCCAGCAGCTGGACAGGGGGGGACACCGGGGAGCTGTTTTTT. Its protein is CASSWTGGDTGELFF.

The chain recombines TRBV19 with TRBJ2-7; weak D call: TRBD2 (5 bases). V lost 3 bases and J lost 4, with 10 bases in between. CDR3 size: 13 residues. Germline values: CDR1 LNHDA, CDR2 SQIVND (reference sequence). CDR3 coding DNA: TGTGCCAGTAGTATCGCCTCGGGATACGAGCAGTACTTC. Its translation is CASSIASGYEQYF.

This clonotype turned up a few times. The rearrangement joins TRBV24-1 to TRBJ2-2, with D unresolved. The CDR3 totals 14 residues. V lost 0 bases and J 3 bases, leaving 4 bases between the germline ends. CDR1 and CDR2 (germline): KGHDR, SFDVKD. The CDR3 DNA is TGTGCCACCAGTGATTTGTCCGACACCGGGGAGCTGTTTTTT. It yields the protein CATSDLSDTGELFF.

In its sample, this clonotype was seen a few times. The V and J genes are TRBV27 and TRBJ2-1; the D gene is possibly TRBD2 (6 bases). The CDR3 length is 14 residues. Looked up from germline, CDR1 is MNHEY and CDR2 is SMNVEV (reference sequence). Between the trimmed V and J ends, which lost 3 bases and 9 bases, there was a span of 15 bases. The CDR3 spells CASSFAGSSSEQFF. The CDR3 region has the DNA TGTGCCAGCAGTTTCGCCGGGAGTAGTAGTGAGCAGTTCTTC.

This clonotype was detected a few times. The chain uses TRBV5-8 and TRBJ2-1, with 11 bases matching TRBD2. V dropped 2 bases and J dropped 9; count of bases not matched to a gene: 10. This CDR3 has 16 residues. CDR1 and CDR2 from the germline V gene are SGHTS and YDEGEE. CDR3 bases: TGTGCCAGCAGCTTTAGCGGGAGGGCCGTTATTGGTGAGCAGTTCTTC. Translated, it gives CASSFSGRAVIGEQFF.

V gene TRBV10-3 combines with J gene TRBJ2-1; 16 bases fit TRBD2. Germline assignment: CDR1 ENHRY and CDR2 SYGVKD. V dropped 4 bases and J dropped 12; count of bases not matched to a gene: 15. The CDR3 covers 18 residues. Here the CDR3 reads CAISGQWGLAGGPHGQFF. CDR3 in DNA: TGTGCCATCAGTGGCCAGTGGGGACTAGCGGGAGGGCCCCATGGGCAGTTCTTC.

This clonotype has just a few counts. The CDR3 spells CASSVAVSYNEQFF. The CDR3 bases are TGTGCCAGCAGCGTAGCAGTTTCCTACAATGAGCAGTTCTTC. The V and J genes are TRBV9 and TRBJ2-1, with D unclear. The CDR3 contains 14 residues. The V gene's germline CDR1 is SGDLS and CDR2 YYNGEE. V was cut by 0 bases and J by 1 base, with 5 bases left in between. Full variable domain (outside the CDR3, taken from reference TRBV9 and TRBJ2-1): DSGVTQTPKHLITATGQRVTLRCSPRSGDLSVYWYQQSLDQGLQFLIQYYNGEERAKGNILERFSAQQFPDLHSELNLSSLELGDSALYFCASSVAVSYNEQFFGPGTRLTVL.

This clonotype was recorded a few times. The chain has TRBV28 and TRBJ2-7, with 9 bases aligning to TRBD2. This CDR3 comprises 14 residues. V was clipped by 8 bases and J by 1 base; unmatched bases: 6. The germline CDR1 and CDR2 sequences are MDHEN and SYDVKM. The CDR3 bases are TGTGCCAGCGGAATAGCGGGAGTATCCTACGAGCAGTACTTC. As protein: CASGIAGVSYEQYF.

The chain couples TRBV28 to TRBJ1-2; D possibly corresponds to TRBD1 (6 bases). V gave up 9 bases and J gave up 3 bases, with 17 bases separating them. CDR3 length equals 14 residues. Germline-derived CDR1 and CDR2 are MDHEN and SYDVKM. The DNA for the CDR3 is TGTGCCAGTTGGGATGGACAGTCGCACTATGGCTACACCTTC. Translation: CASWDGQSHYGYTF.

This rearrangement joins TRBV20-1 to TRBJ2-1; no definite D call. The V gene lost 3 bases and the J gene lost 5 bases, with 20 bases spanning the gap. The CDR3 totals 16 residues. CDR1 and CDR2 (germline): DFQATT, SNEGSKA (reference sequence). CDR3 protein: CSASLGWQVENNEQFF. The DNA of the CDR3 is TGCAGTGCTAGTTTGGGGTGGCAGGTAGAAAACAATGAGCAGTTCTTC.